This T cell receptor beta chain was obtained from a study of beta chain features in type 1 diabetes. Expressed TCRB transcripts were sequenced because the isolated RNA had all been reverse transcribed beforehand. Some clones are missing from TCRdb's copy, which holds only in-frame ones; the method was immunoSEQ multiplex PCR. The repertoire has under 500,000 clones, approximately 30% of them found once; the top ten carry more than 0.055%. The CDR3 is made up of 13 amino acids. Germline V lookup: CDR1 GTSNPN, CDR2 SVGIG (reference sequence). J gave up 5 bases and V 3 bases, and 1 base lay outside the gene matches. Only a few counts were recorded for this clone.

Input material: naive CD4+ T cells from blood. This rearrangement joins TRBV30 to TRBJ2-7; 13 bases are a match to TRBD2. The clonotype originates from a man between 18 and 35 years old in good health. The CDR3 DNA sequence: TGTGCCTGGAGAACTAGCGGGAGGGACGAGCAGTACTTC. It yields the protein CAWRTSGRDEQYF.